The 12 T cell receptor beta chains below all came from one sample that was sequenced in a study of blood T cells in healthy people across ages. Using a J-beta primer mix together with a sample-barcoded 5' primer, a second PCR was run for roughly 7 to 12 cycles. Via MiXCR, TCRdb re-called the 5' RACE reads, giving one row per CDR3 protein. The table records 1.4 million to 1.5 million distinct CDR3 sequences, roughly 40% of them present only once. Sequenced input: blood. The receptor set was obtained from a woman aged 18 to 35 in good health.

With respect to this clonotype: A read error may produce the germline difference seen at one junction end. The rearrangement uses TRBV12-3 or TRBV12-4 and TRBJ1-1, with D unresolved. The CDR3 is made up of 15 amino acids. This chain's CDR3 is CASRLGSSGNTEAFF. CDR3 DNA: TGTGCCAGCAGGTTAGGGAGCTCAGGGAACACTGAAGCTTTCTTT.

The rearrangement uses TRBV5-5 and TRBJ2-1, with 12 bases identical to TRBD2. CDR1 and CDR2 (germline): SGHKS, YYEKEE (reference sequence). J gave up 9 bases and V 1 base, and 14 bases lay outside the gene matches. This CDR3 region has 18 residues. The CDR3 region has the DNA TGTGCCAGCAGCTTGTTAGGGTTGACTAGCGGGAGTCAGGTTGAGCAGTTCTTC. It codes for CASSLLGLTSGSQVEQFF.

The gene calls are TRBV6-6 and TRBJ2-3; 14 bases line up with TRBD2. This CDR3 comprises 16 residues. Looked up from germline, CDR1 is MNHNY and CDR2 is SVGAGI (reference sequence). After removal of 5 bases from V and 6 bases from J, the junction contained 7 bases not matched to a gene. For the CDR3, the DNA is TGTGCCAGCAGTCAGACTAGCGGGGGGGCATCTGATACGCAGTATTTT. It codes for CASSQTSGGASDTQYF.

The chain joins TRBV6-1 to TRBJ2-7, with D possibly TRBD1 on 6 matching bases. CDR3 length: 13 residues. The germline V gene has CDR1 MNHNS and CDR2 SASEGT. V lost 4 bases, J lost 1 base, and 8 bases lay in between. This CDR3 reads CASSGDISYEQYF. The CDR3 DNA reads as TGTGCCAGCAGTGGGGACATATCCTACGAGCAGTACTTC.

The chain combines TRBV9 with TRBJ2-5; the D is unclear. The CDR3 is 10 residues long. Germline CDR1 SGDLS, CDR2 YYNGEE. The ends were cut back, 3 bases at V and 11 bases at J, with 8 bases in the middle. The CDR3 nucleotides read TGTGCCAGCAGCGGCGACATGCAGTACTTC. Translating it yields CASSGDMQYF.

The chain employs TRBV27 and TRBJ2-7, with a tentative D call TRBD1 (6 bases). V was clipped by 6 bases and J by 2 bases, with 20 bases between them. The CDR3 spans 16 residues. Germline V gene lookup returns CDR1 MNHEY and CDR2 SMNVEV (reference sequence). The CDR3 nucleotides read TGTGCCAGCAGCACCCCGGCCCGGGACAAGACCTACGAGCAGTACTTC. It translates to CASSTPARDKTYEQYF.

Regarding this clonotype: At one end the junction does not follow the germline gene, possibly because of a read error. The genes are TRBV4-1 and TRBJ1-5; 10 nucleotides align to TRBD1. This CDR3 is 17 amino acids long. Germline values: CDR1 MGHRA, CDR2 YSYEKL. CDR3 in DNA: TGCGCCTGCAGCCAAGATCCCACCGGGACAGGGGCGTGGGCCCAGCATTTT. Amino acids: CACSQDPTGTGAWAQHF.

The rearrangement joins TRBV12-3 or TRBV12-4 to TRBJ2-3, with TRBD1 as a possible D gene (8 bases). V dropped 5 bases and J dropped 2 bases, with 17 bases sitting between them. CDR3 length: 16 residues. The CDR3, as DNA: TGTGCCAGCAGTCCAGCGGGACAGGACAACACAGATACGCAGTATTTT. Protein: CASSPAGQDNTDTQYF.

This clonotype was counted only a few times. This chain joins TRBV5-1 and TRBJ2-1; 7 positions agree with TRBD1. Per germline, CDR1 SGHRS and CDR2 YFSETQ. The CDR3 is 15 residues long. Germline trimming cut 2 bases from V and 2 bases from J; bases unmatched to any gene: 4. The CDR3 nucleotides read TGCGCCAGCAGCTTTAAAGACAGGGCCTACAATGAGCAGTTCTTC. It translates to CASSFKDRAYNEQFF.

This chain joins TRBV7-2 and TRBJ2-7; 8 nucleotides line up with TRBD1. Losses at the gene ends were 1 base for V and 4 bases for J; bases not matched to a gene: 6. The CDR3 totals 15 residues. CDR1 is SGHTA and CDR2 is FQGNSA in the germline V gene. The CDR3 nucleotides are TGTGCCAGCAGCTTAGGCGCAGGGGGCTGGTACGAGCAGTACTTC. It yields the protein CASSLGAGGWYEQYF. Based on the CDR3 plus reference TRBV7-2 and TRBJ2-7, the full variable domain is GAGVSQSPSNKVTEKGKDVELRCDPISGHTALYWYRQSLGQGLEFLIYFQGNSAPDKSGLPSDRFSAERTGGSVSTLTIQRTQQEDSAVYLCASSLGAGGWYEQYFGPGTRLTVT.

The chain carries TRBV3-1 and TRBJ2-7, with D perhaps matching TRBD1 or TRBD2 (6 bases each). The CDR3 runs 16 residues. Trimming cost V 4 bases and J 6 bases, with 22 bases left between them. CDR1 is LGHDT, CDR2 YNNKEL, per germline (reference sequence). The DNA of the CDR3 is TGTGCCAGCAGCCGCCCCGACAGGCTAACGGGGGTCGAGCAGTACTTC. Amino acid sequence: CASSRPDRLTGVEQYF.

This clonotype was counted a few times. The V and J genes are TRBV29-1 and TRBJ2-5, with D possibly being TRBD2 (5 bases). Germline loops: CDR1 SQVTM, CDR2 ANQGSEA. The V gene lost 7 bases and the J gene lost 5 bases, with 14 bases spanning the gap. The CDR3 runs to 12 residues. CDR3 nucleotide sequence: TGCAGCGCCAGGACTGCTGGGGAGACCCAGTACTTC. Its translation is CSARTAGETQYF.